This passage covers 8 T cell receptor beta chains from one sample sequenced in a study of T cell repertoires in cytomegalovirus infection. No cognate antigen is known for these TCRs. One entry per CDR3 protein, called by TCRdb with MiXCR from the reads. The repertoire holds some 920,000 distinct CDR3 sequences, with approximately 30% as singletons. The sequencing used cultured CD8+ T cells from PBMCs, collected from culture after CMV antigen stimulation. The origin of the receptors is a human donor in good health (CMV status not recorded). Some clones in this sample may be carry-over from other donors' samples.

In this sample, this clonotype turned up a few times. The rearrangement uses TRBV6-6 and TRBJ1-3; no clear D. CDR1 and CDR2 (germline): MNHNY, SVGAGI (reference sequence). This CDR3 is built from 11 residues. Trimming removed 10 bases from V and 0 bases from J, with 4 bases in between. The CDR3: CATHSGNTIYF. For the CDR3, the DNA is TGTGCCACCCACTCTGGAAACACCATATATTTT.

This sequence joins TRBV4-3 and TRBJ2-1; 10 nucleotides line up with TRBD1. The CDR3 has 16 residues. The V gene end was trimmed by 4 bases and the J gene end by 3 bases; junction bases not matched to a gene: 6. Looked up from germline, CDR1 is LGHNA and CDR2 is YSLEER. The CDR3 DNA reads TGCGCCAGCAGCCCGGACAGGGGGGGATACTACAATGAGCAGTTCTTC. This codes for CASSPDRGGYYNEQFF.

With respect to this clonotype: This clone may be a read error of a much larger clone one base away. The chain joins TRBV3-1 to TRBJ2-1; D not resolved. The CDR3 contains 11 residues. The V and J ends lost 5 bases and 6 bases respectively, with 5 bases between them. Germline loops: CDR1 LGHDT, CDR2 YNNKEL (reference sequence). As DNA, the CDR3 is TGTGCCAGCAGCAGGGTCAATGAGCAGTTCTTC. As protein: CASSRVNEQFF.

V and J are TRBV2 and TRBJ1-5; the D gene is possibly TRBD1 (5 bases). The CDR3 has 15 amino acids. Trimming took 4 bases from V and 3 from J, leaving 13 bases between them. Germline V gene lookup returns CDR1 SNHLY and CDR2 FYNNEI. The CDR3 region has the DNA TGTGCCAGCAGTGGTACAGGATTTTTCAATCAGCCCCAGCATTTT. Translating it yields CASSGTGFFNQPQHF.

V is TRBV6-2 or TRBV6-3 and J is TRBJ2-2; 8 bases fit TRBD1. The CDR3 runs 15 residues. V gave up 5 bases and J gave up 3 bases; unmatched junction bases: 5. CDR1 MNHEY and CDR2 SVGEGT come from the germline V gene. For the CDR3, the DNA is TGTGCCAGCAGTAAGACAGGGGTTCACACCGGGGAGCTGTTTTTT. It codes for CASSKTGVHTGELFF.

V and J are TRBV7-9 and TRBJ2-7; 8 bases line up with TRBD1. Germline V gene lookup returns CDR1 SEHNR and CDR2 FQNEAQ (reference sequence). The CDR3 is 17 residues long. Trimming at V came to 0 bases and at J to 0 bases, leaving 7 bases not matched to a gene. CDR3 bases: TGTGCCAGCAGCTTAGCAGTTGCGGACAGGGACTCCTACGAGCAGTACGTC. Translating gives CASSLAVADRDSYEQYV.

The rearrangement links TRBV12-3 or TRBV12-4 to TRBJ1-2, with TRBD1 as a possible D gene (5 bases). CDR3 length: 14 residues. V was trimmed by 2 bases and J by 3 bases, leaving 10 bases between them. In DNA, the CDR3 is TGTGCCAGCAGTTTATTCAAGGGGTACTATGGCTACACCTTC. Protein: CASSLFKGYYGYTF.

The table lists this clonotype with a few counts. This rearrangement joins TRBV19 to TRBJ1-1, with D perhaps matching TRBD1 (6 bases). This CDR3 comprises 16 residues. The germline gives CDR1 LNHDA, CDR2 SQIVND (reference sequence). Deletions cut 0 bases from V and 3 bases from J, with 14 bases between. In nucleotides, the CDR3 is TGTGCCAGTAGTATAGAAGGTTGGAGGGGGGACACTGAAGCTTTCTTT. It is translated as CASSIEGWRGDTEAFF.